At least ten counts were recorded for the clone carrying this T cell receptor beta chain. What it binds is not known. This sample was included in a study of T cells in Graves' hyperthyroidism and ophthalmopathy. The source material, RNA transcripts, was used to amplify TCR beta CDR3 regions. The TCR CDR3 was amplified in a first-round RT-PCR using the HTBI primer set. One entry per CDR3 protein results from TCRdb running MiXCR on the multiplex PCR reads. The data hold more than 450,000 distinct CDR3 sequences, with 12% to 15% observed a single time. The authors deemed Graves' hyperthyroidism stable absent ophthalmopathy progression within 18 months. Clinical symptoms, serum thyroxine and TRAb, thyroid ultrasound and orbital computed tomography together formed the diagnostic basis. Study-wide results and caveats: The model identified upcoming ophthalmopathy a median roughly 6.5 months ahead of onset. Separating ophthalmopathy from stable hyperthyroidism was achieved by a 13 V-J model.

The clonotype was recovered from a woman in her thirties or forties with Graves' hyperthyroidism. The sequenced material came from blood.

Here the CDR3 reads CASSFPPNQPQHF. Written as DNA, the CDR3 is TGTGCCAGCAGTTTCCCCCCCAATCAGCCCCAGCATTTT. J is TRBJ1-5 and V is TRBV28; D call uncertain. V dropped 3 bases and J dropped 3 bases, with 6 bases sitting between them. The CDR3 runs to 13 residues. The germline CDR1 and CDR2 sequences are MDHEN and SYDVKM.